A single sample is the source of the 3 T cell receptor beta chains below, sequenced in a study of blood T cell repertoires in COVID-19. Generated by immunoSEQ multiplex PCR, the TCRdb table keeps only in-frame clones and is missing some. The top ten hold around 4.4% of the sample, which has roughly 110,000 clones, over 60% seen once. The sequencing sample was made of peripheral blood. These receptor sequences come from a man aged 65 to 79 with acute or convalescent COVID-19.

V gene TRBV2 combines with J gene TRBJ2-7, with 9 nucleotides matching TRBD1. Germline CDR1 SNHLY, CDR2 FYNNEI. V lost 6 bases to trimming and J lost 4 bases; unmatched junction nucleotides: 7. CDR3 length: 14 residues. The CDR3 reads CASRRQGGLYEQYF. CDR3 nucleotide sequence: TGTGCCAGCAGAAGACAGGGGGGCTTGTACGAGCAGTACTTC.

The V gene is TRBV7-7, the J gene TRBJ2-7; 9 nucleotides agree with TRBD1. Trimming removed 2 bases from V and 2 bases from J; junction bases left unmatched: 1. The CDR3 has 14 residues. Germline V gives CDR1 SSHAT, CDR2 FNYEAQ (reference sequence). This chain's CDR3 is CASSLRQGAYEQYF. CDR3 nucleotides: TGTGCCAGCAGCTTACGACAGGGGGCCTACGAGCAGTACTTC.

This clone showed up just a few times. J is TRBJ1-1 and V is TRBV7-2; D may be TRBD1 (6 bases). V lost 1 base, J lost 2 bases, and 8 bases lay in between. This CDR3 region has 14 residues. Germline V gives CDR1 SGHTA, CDR2 FQGNSA. CDR3 coding DNA: TGTGCCAGCAGCTTAGGGACAGACAACACTGAAGCTTTCTTT. Amino acid sequence: CASSLGTDNTEAFF.